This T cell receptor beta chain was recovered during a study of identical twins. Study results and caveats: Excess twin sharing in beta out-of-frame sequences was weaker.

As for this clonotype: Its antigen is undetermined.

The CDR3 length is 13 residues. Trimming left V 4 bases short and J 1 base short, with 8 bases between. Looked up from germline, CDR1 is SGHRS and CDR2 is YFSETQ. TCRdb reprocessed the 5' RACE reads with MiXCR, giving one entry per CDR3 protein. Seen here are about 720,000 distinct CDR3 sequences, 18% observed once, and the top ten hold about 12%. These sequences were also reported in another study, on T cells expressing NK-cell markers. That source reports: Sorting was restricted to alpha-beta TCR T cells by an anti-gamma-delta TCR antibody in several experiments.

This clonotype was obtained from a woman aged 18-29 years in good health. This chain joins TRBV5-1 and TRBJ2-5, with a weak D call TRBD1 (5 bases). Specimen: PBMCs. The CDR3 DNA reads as TGCGCCAGCAGCAAGGACACCCAAGAGACCCAGTACTTC. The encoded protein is CASSKDTQETQYF. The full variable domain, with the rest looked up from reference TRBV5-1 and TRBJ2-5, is KAGVTQTPRYLIKTRGQQVTLSCSPISGHRSVSWYQQTPGQGLQFLFEYFSETQRNKGNFPGRFSGRQFSNSRSEMNVSTLELGDSALYLCASSKDTQETQYFGPGTRLLVL.